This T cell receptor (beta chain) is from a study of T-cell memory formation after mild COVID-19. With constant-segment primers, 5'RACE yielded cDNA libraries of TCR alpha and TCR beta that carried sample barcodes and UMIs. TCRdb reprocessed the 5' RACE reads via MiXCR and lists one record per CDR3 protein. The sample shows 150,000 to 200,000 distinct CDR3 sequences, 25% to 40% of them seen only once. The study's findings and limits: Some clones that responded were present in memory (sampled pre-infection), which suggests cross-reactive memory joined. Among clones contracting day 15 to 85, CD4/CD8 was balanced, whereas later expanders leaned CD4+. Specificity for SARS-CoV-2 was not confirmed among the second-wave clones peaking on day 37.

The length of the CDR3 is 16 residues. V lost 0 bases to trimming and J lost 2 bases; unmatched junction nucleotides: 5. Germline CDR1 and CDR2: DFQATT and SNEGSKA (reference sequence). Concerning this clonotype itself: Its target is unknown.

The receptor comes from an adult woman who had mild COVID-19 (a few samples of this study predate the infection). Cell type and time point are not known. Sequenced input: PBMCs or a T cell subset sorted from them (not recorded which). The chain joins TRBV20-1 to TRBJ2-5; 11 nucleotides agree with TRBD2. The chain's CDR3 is CSAREGLAVTQETQYF. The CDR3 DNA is TGCAGTGCTAGAGAGGGACTAGCGGTTACTCAAGAGACCCAGTACTTC.